The next 22 T cell receptor beta chains were all read from a single sample in a study of response to subunit inactivated influenza vaccine. From the RT-PCR reads, TCRdb called clonotypes with MiXCR, one entry per CDR3 protein. The table lists some 500,000 distinct CDR3 sequences, 16% of them singletons. The sequencing used CD4+ T cells sorted from PBMCs, collected around 25 months after vaccination. All receptors derive from a man aged 45 to 75 who received an inactivated influenza vaccine.

The sample holds many counts of this clonotype. This chain uses TRBV20-1 with TRBJ1-1, with D tentatively TRBD1 (6 bases). This CDR3 contains 14 residues. Trimming removed 2 bases from V and 4 bases from J, with 14 bases in between. CDR1 is DFQATT and CDR2 is SNEGSKA in the germline V gene (reference sequence). In DNA form, the CDR3 reads TGCAGTGCTAGACTCAGGGGTTGGGGCACTGAAGCTTTCTTT. It encodes CSARLRGWGTEAFF.

The chain has TRBV12-1 and TRBJ2-2. TRBV12-1 is flagged as a pseudogene. The CDR3 contains 16 residues. CDR3 region: CASSFAQHLNTGELFF. CDR3 in DNA: TGTGCCAGCAGCTTTGCGCAACACTTGAACACCGGGGAGCTGTTTTTT.

The J gene is TRBJ2-1, the V gene TRBV5-1; D is unresolved. The germline V and J ends were trimmed by 4 bases and 6 bases, with 14 bases remaining between them. CDR3 length equals 14 residues. Germline lookup yields CDR1 SGHRS and CDR2 YFSETQ. CDR3 region: CASSPGAGGNEQFF. CDR3 DNA sequence: TGCGCCAGCAGCCCCGGTGCTGGCGGCAATGAGCAGTTCTTC.

This clonotype appeared a few times. The chain couples TRBV2 to TRBJ1-5; 7 nucleotides align to TRBD1. CDR1 is SNHLY and CDR2 is FYNNEI in the germline V gene. CDR3 length: 13 amino acids. J gave up 7 bases and V 9 bases, and 9 bases lay outside the gene matches. CDR3 DNA: TGTGCCAGTGGAGACAGGGCCGGGCAGCCCCAGCATTTT. Translating gives CASGDRAGQPQHF.

V and J are TRBV20-1 and TRBJ2-6, with D unclear. V was clipped by 5 bases and J by 1 base, with 9 bases between them. The CDR3 contains 14 residues. In germline, CDR1 is DFQATT, CDR2 SNEGSKA (reference sequence). The CDR3 DNA follows: TGCAGTGCTCGAACGGGTTCTGGGGCCAACGTCCTGACTTTC. Translated, it gives CSARTGSGANVLTF.

The chain links TRBV7-2 to TRBJ2-3, with a weak D call TRBD1 (5 bases). CDR3 length equals 14 residues. Germline-derived CDR1 and CDR2 are SGHTA and FQGNSA. Trimming pared 5 bases from V and 0 bases from J, leaving 9 bases between. The chain's CDR3 is CASSPDTSTDTQYF. The CDR3, as DNA: TGTGCCAGCAGCCCGGACACCAGCACAGATACGCAGTATTTT. Looking up the rest from reference TRBV7-2 and TRBJ2-3 gives the full variable domain: GAGVSQSPSNKVTEKGKDVELRCDPISGHTALYWYRQSLGQGLEFLIYFQGNSAPDKSGLPSDRFSAERTGGSVSTLTIQRTQQEDSAVYLCASSPDTSTDTQYFGPGTRLTVL.

The chain carries TRBV20-1 and TRBJ1-5; 8 nucleotides line up with TRBD1. Trimming at V came to 3 bases and at J to 0 bases, leaving 10 bases not matched to a gene. This CDR3 region has 17 residues. Germline-derived CDR1 and CDR2 are DFQATT and SNEGSKA (reference sequence). The CDR3 sequence: CSARTRTGSNSNQPQHF. DNA for the CDR3: TGCAGTGCTAGGACCCGGACAGGGTCAAATAGCAATCAGCCCCAGCATTTT.

The chain combines TRBV6-1 with TRBJ1-5; 7 bases map to TRBD1. CDR3 size: 17 residues. The germline V gene encodes CDR1 MNHNS and CDR2 SASEGT. V trimming: 5 bases; J trimming: 0 bases; junction bases outside the gene matches: 10. CDR3 residues: CASSTLDRAYSNQPQHF. CDR3 nucleotide sequence: TGTGCCAGCAGTACCCTCGACAGGGCCTATAGCAATCAGCCCCAGCATTTT.

The chain recombines TRBV27 with TRBJ2-3; tentative D call: TRBD2 (5 bases). The CDR3 covers 16 residues. V dropped 5 bases and J dropped 1 base, with 16 bases sitting between them. Germline V gene lookup returns CDR1 MNHEY and CDR2 SMNVEV (reference sequence). The chain's CDR3 is CASSPKERFRTDTQYF. CDR3 DNA: TGTGCCAGCAGTCCCAAGGAGCGGTTCCGCACAGATACGCAGTATTTT.

This clonotype was picked up many times. The V gene is TRBV20-1, the J gene TRBJ2-7, with a tentative D call TRBD1 (6 bases). Per germline, CDR1 DFQATT and CDR2 SNEGSKA (reference sequence). This CDR3 region has 15 residues. V dropped 5 bases and J dropped 4 bases, with 21 bases sitting between them. CDR3 sequence (DNA): TGCAGTGCTCCGCGTGTGAGCAGGGGAGTATACGAGCAGTACTTC. The encoded protein is CSAPRVSRGVYEQYF.

This clonotype appeared many times. The rearrangement uses TRBV12-3 or TRBV12-4 and TRBJ1-6, with a tentative D call TRBD1 (6 bases). V dropped 7 bases and J dropped 8 bases, with 9 bases sitting between them. CDR3 size: 12 residues. CDR3 sequence reads: CASTDRYSPLHF. CDR3 coding DNA: TGTGCCAGCACGGACAGATATTCACCCCTCCACTTT.

This chain connects TRBV7-6 to TRBJ2-2; possibly TRBD1 for D (6 bases). Per the germline V gene, CDR1 is SGHVS and CDR2 is FNYEAQ. Trimming cost V 5 bases and J 4 bases, with 14 bases left between them. The CDR3 runs to 15 residues. In DNA form, the CDR3 reads TGTGCCAGCAGCCCACAGGGAAGTGGCACCGGGGAGCTGTTTTTT. Protein sequence: CASSPQGSGTGELFF.

This clonotype was seen a single time. The J gene is TRBJ1-1, the V gene TRBV5-5; TRBD1 might be the D (6 bases). Germline V CDR1 and CDR2: SGHKS, YYEKEE (reference sequence). This CDR3 contains 15 residues. V dropped 1 base and J dropped 2 bases, with 12 bases sitting between them. The CDR3 region is CASSLTYRDNTEAFF. Here the CDR3 DNA reads TGTGCCAGCAGCTTGACTTACAGGGATAACACTGAAGCTTTCTTT.

This clonotype has a handful of counts. This chain joins TRBV7-8 and TRBJ1-5, with unresolved D. Trimming stripped 9 bases from V and 2 bases from J, with 11 bases between. Germline CDR1 reads SGHVS; CDR2 reads FQNEAQ. This CDR3 comprises 13 residues. In nucleotides, the CDR3 is TGTGCCAGTTCCAGGCAGCGCAATCAGCCCCAGCATTTT. Translating gives CASSRQRNQPQHF.

V is TRBV14 and J is TRBJ2-5; a weak D match, TRBD2 (5 bases). Germline V gene lookup returns CDR1 SGHDN and CDR2 FVKESK. This CDR3 is built from 13 residues. The V gene lost 3 bases and the J gene lost 5 bases, with 10 bases spanning the gap. The CDR3 nucleotides are TGTGCCAGCAGCCAGGGAGAAGCGGAGACCCAGTACTTC. Amino acids: CASSQGEAETQYF.

This clonotype came up a few times. An end of the junction does not agree with germline; a read error may underlie this. This chain connects TRBV6-6 to TRBJ2-1, with 11 bases that match TRBD2. The germline gives CDR1 MNHNY, CDR2 SVGAGI (reference sequence). This CDR3 is 13 amino acids long. CDR3 in DNA: TGTGCCAGCAGTTCTAGCGGGGGGCCTTTACTCAGCTTC. Its translation is CASSSSGGPLLSF.

This chain uses TRBV12-3 or TRBV12-4 with TRBJ2-1; 12 bases are a match to TRBD2. V lost 5 bases and J lost 5; bases outside the gene matches: 10. The CDR3 is 17 residues long. DNA of the CDR3: TGTGCCAGCAGTCCAACAAGACTAGCGGGGGTCCACAATGAGCAGTTCTTC. Its protein is CASSPTRLAGVHNEQFF.

The rearrangement links TRBV10-3 to TRBJ2-2; D perhaps matches TRBD1 (6 bases). The CDR3 loop spans 12 amino acids. Germline V CDR1 and CDR2: ENHRY, SYGVKD. V was pared by 7 bases and J by 7 bases, with 10 bases between. This CDR3 is CAITRGGGELFF. The CDR3 coding sequence is TGTGCCATCACCAGGGGTGGCGGGGAGCTGTTTTTT.

This clonotype was detected ten times or more. This chain joins TRBV12-3 or TRBV12-4 and TRBJ2-3; 11 nucleotides line up with TRBD2. This CDR3 spans 16 amino acids. With 5 bases clipped from V and 0 bases from J, the junction kept 4 bases outside the gene matches. CDR3 in DNA: TGTGCCAGCAGTGCGAGACTAGCGGGAAGCACAGATACGCAGTATTTT. Its translation is CASSARLAGSTDTQYF.

This clonotype was observed a handful of times. This may be a read error, as it is one base from a much larger clone. J is TRBJ2-3 and V is TRBV18; D is undetermined. The CDR3 contains 13 residues. Trimming removed 1 base from V and 0 bases from J, with 2 bases in between. CDR1 KGHSH and CDR2 LQKENI come from the germline V gene. Here the CDR3 DNA reads TGTGCCAGCTCACCACTAAGCACAGATACGCAGTATTTT. Its protein product is CASSPLSTDTQYF.

This clonotype turned up a few times. V and J are TRBV5-1 and TRBJ2-1; TRBD2 agrees at 10 bases. Germline CDR1 SGHRS, CDR2 YFSETQ. This CDR3 region has 16 residues. V shed 7 bases and J 6 bases; nucleotides not matched to a gene: 13. Here the CDR3 DNA reads TGCGCCAGCCATCGCCTCCCCCAGCGGGAGGGCAATGAGCAGTTCTTC. Translating gives CASHRLPQREGNEQFF.

The gene calls are TRBV7-9 and TRBJ2-5, with TRBD2 identical over 14 bases. V was clipped by 2 bases and J by 5 bases; unmatched bases: 4. Germline V gene data show CDR1 as SEHNR and CDR2 as FQNEAQ (reference sequence). The length of the CDR3 is 16 residues. CDR3: CASSLPGLAGVETQYF. The CDR3 DNA reads as TGTGCCAGCAGCTTACCGGGACTAGCGGGAGTGGAGACCCAGTACTTC.